These 9 T cell receptor beta chains originate from one sample sequenced in a study of blood T cells in healthy people across ages. Primed by a sample-barcoded 5' primer and a J-beta primer mix, a second PCR proceeded for about 6 to 11 cycles. TCRdb re-derived calls from the 5' RACE reads in MiXCR, one entry per CDR3 protein. The table shows about 1.6 million distinct CDR3 sequences, with about 31% occurring only once. The sequenced material came from blood. Receptors were obtained from a woman between 25 and 40 years old in good health.

This chain uses TRBV24-1 with TRBJ2-1, with 13 bases matching TRBD2. The J segment lost 6 bases and the V segment lost 3 bases, leaving 4 bases of the junction unmatched. The germline CDR1 and CDR2 sequences are KGHDR and SFDVKD. The length of the CDR3 is 16 residues. The CDR3 DNA reads TGTGCCACCAGTGATCGGACTAGCGGGAGTATCAATGAGCAGTTCTTC. Protein product: CATSDRTSGSINEQFF.

The chain combines TRBV20-1 with TRBJ2-7; TRBD1 matches 8 bases. This CDR3 is 14 amino acids long. V shed 6 bases and J 1 base; nucleotides not matched to a gene: 8. From germline, CDR1 is DFQATT and CDR2 SNEGSKA (reference sequence). CDR3 sequence (DNA): TGCAGTGCCGCCCGGACAGGGTGGTCCTACGAGCAGTACTTC. This translates into CSAARTGWSYEQYF.

About this clonotype itself: Its ends do not fully match the called genes, so a read error is possible. The chain uses TRBV13 and TRBJ1-1, with D perhaps TRBD1 (5 bases). The CDR3 contains 13 residues. Germline V lookup: CDR1 PRHDT, CDR2 FYEKMQ (reference sequence). CDR3 sequence (DNA): TGCGCCAGCAGCTTGGTGCGGGGCCCGGAAGCTTTCTTT. This sequence encodes CASSLVRGPEAFF.

The chain is built from TRBV5-4 and TRBJ2-3; 8 bases agree with TRBD2. Germline V gene sequence: CDR1 SGHNT, CDR2 YYREEE (reference sequence). The V segment lost 0 bases and the J segment 2 bases; nucleotides outside the gene matches: 5. The CDR3 sequence is 16 residues long. The CDR3 DNA is TGTGCCAGCAGCTTGGTGGCTAGCGGGCCCACAGATACGCAGTATTTT. It yields the protein CASSLVASGPTDTQYF.

This clonotype came up a few times. V usage is TRBV7-9 and J usage is TRBJ2-3; perhaps TRBD1 as D (5 bases). V was shortened by 5 bases and J by 8 bases, with 14 bases between the two germline ends. The germline gives CDR1 SEHNR, CDR2 FQNEAQ (reference sequence). CDR3 length: 13 amino acids. In nucleotides, the CDR3 is TGTGCCAGCAGCCCAAGCCTTAGGGGTACGCAGTATTTT. Translating it yields CASSPSLRGTQYF.

This clonotype has a single count. This could be a read error, since a much larger clone is one nucleotide away. The rearrangement joins TRBV7-2 to TRBJ2-1; 9 bases map to TRBD1. CDR1 and CDR2 (germline): SGHTA, FQGNSA. This CDR3 spans 15 amino acids. As DNA, the CDR3 is TGTGCCAGCAGCTTTACAGGGGGCTTATACAGTGAGCAGTTCTTC. Protein: CASSFTGGLYSEQFF.

This clonotype was counted between two and nine times. This chain links TRBV27 with TRBJ1-2; possibly TRBD1 for D (5 bases). CDR3 size: 15 residues. Germline values: CDR1 MNHEY, CDR2 SMNVEV (reference sequence). Trimming removed 5 bases from V and 4 bases from J, with 17 bases in between. CDR3: CASSVDSLGAYGYTF. CDR3 bases: TGTGCCAGCAGTGTCGACAGTCTCGGGGCCTATGGCTACACCTTC.

The table lists this clonotype with a few counts. The V call is TRBV2, the J call TRBJ1-5, with 8 bases fitting TRBD1. The CDR3 sequence is 15 residues long. V lost 8 bases and J lost 7; bases outside the gene matches: 13. The germline gives CDR1 SNHLY, CDR2 FYNNEI. The chain's CDR3 is CASSHEGSGGQPQHF. Here the CDR3 DNA reads TGTGCCAGCTCCCACGAGGGCTCAGGGGGCCAGCCCCAGCATTTT.

CDR3 in amino acids: CASSSDFNSPLHF. Written as DNA, the CDR3 is TGCGCCAGCAGCTCCGACTTTAATTCACCCCTCCACTTT. This chain links TRBV5-1 with TRBJ1-6, with no clear D. Deletions cut 3 bases from V and 6 bases from J, with 7 bases between. This CDR3 region has 13 residues. Germline CDR1 reads SGHRS; CDR2 reads YFSETQ.